This entry is about one T cell receptor beta chain. Using a J-beta primer mix together with a sample-barcoded 5' primer, a second PCR was run for roughly 6 to 11 cycles. Using its own MiXCR run on the 5' RACE reads, TCRdb lists one record per CDR3 protein. The sample gives around 1,000,000 distinct CDR3 sequences, roughly a quarter of which show up once; approximately 0.75% is in the top ten. This sample was taken from a study of blood T cells in healthy people across ages. Per germline, CDR1 MNHEY and CDR2 SMNVEV (reference sequence). V shed 2 bases and J shed 5 bases, with 10 bases lying between them. There are 13 residues in the CDR3. These same records also appear under a second study, on T cells of mothers and their children. That work states: Similar effects of thymic selection on TCR recombination output were recorded in related and unrelated pairs.

The source of this sequence is a girl aged 2 to 9 in good health. The rearrangement links TRBV27 to TRBJ2-7; tentatively, D is TRBD1 (5 bases). Sequenced sample: blood. The CDR3, as DNA: TGTGCCAGCAGTTTACAGGGAAGTAACGAGCAGTACTTC. Translation gives CASSLQGSNEQYF.